These 8 T cell receptor beta chains were all obtained from the same sample, sequenced in a study of blood T cells in healthy people across ages. Together with a sample-barcoded 5' primer, a J-beta primer mix was included in a second PCR lasting roughly 6 to 12 cycles. TCRdb re-called the 5' RACE reads through MiXCR, storing one row per CDR3 protein. The sample consists of roughly 1,300,000 distinct CDR3 sequences, approximately 63% of them appearing once. The sample taken for sequencing was blood. The source of these receptors is a man aged 18 to 30 in good health.

The V and J genes are TRBV6-2 or TRBV6-3 and TRBJ2-1; unclear D gene. CDR1 and CDR2 from the germline V gene are MNHEY and SVGEGT. The V and J ends lost 6 bases and 3 bases respectively, with 15 bases between them. The CDR3 is 15 residues long. CDR3 in amino acids: CASSPVARSYNEQFF. CDR3 nucleotide sequence: TGTGCCAGCAGCCCCGTCGCGCGGAGCTACAATGAGCAGTTCTTC.

This clonotype was recorded a few times. The V gene is TRBV10-3, the J gene TRBJ2-5; weak D call: TRBD1 (6 bases). Trimming stripped 5 bases from V and 2 bases from J, with 6 bases between. Germline loops: CDR1 ENHRY, CDR2 SYGVKD. The CDR3 consists of 12 residues. The CDR3 is CAISQGQETQYF. The CDR3 DNA is TGTGCCATCAGTCAGGGGCAAGAGACCCAGTACTTC.

The chain is built from TRBV7-2 and TRBJ2-3; D is possibly TRBD1 (5 bases). V was pared by 1 base and J by 2 bases, with 10 bases between. The length of the CDR3 is 15 residues. Germline V gene sequence: CDR1 SGHTA, CDR2 FQGNSA. The CDR3 nucleotides read TGTGCCAGCAGCTTAGGACAGATAATCACAGATACGCAGTATTTT. It yields the protein CASSLGQIITDTQYF.

This clonotype appeared once. V and J are TRBV2 and TRBJ2-7, with a tentative D call TRBD1 (6 bases). CDR3 length: 12 amino acids. Germline V gene data show CDR1 as SNHLY and CDR2 as FYNNEI. Trimming shortened V by 10 bases and J by 3 bases, and 13 bases separated the two germline ends. CDR3 amino acids: CATARGGYEQYF. CDR3 DNA sequence: TGTGCCACTGCCAGGGGCGGCTACGAGCAGTACTTC.

This chain joins TRBV6-1 and TRBJ1-5; D remains unclear. This CDR3 has 14 amino acids. The germline V gene has CDR1 MNHNS and CDR2 SASEGT. V dropped 6 bases and J dropped 1 base, with 10 bases sitting between them. The DNA for the CDR3 is TGTGCCAGCAGCAGCGGACGGAGCAATCAGCCCCAGCATTTT. Its protein is CASSSGRSNQPQHF.

V usage is TRBV4-1 and J usage is TRBJ2-1; weak D call: TRBD1 (8 bases). The DNA end favors TRBJ2-7, so the J call may be wrong. The V gene's germline CDR1 is MGHRA and CDR2 YSYEKL. The CDR3 is 15 residues long. The CDR3 sequence is CASSQNGQGGNEQYF. The CDR3, as DNA: TGCGCCAGCAGCCAGAACGGACAGGGAGGGAATGAGCAGTACTTC.

This clonotype showed up just a few times. V gene TRBV12-3 or TRBV12-4 combines with J gene TRBJ2-5; TRBD1 matches at 7 bases. The CDR3 totals 15 residues. With 7 bases clipped from V and 0 bases from J, the junction kept 8 bases outside the gene matches. CDR3 residues: CASTKGTAYQETQYF. CDR3 bases: TGTGCCAGCACCAAGGGGACAGCGTACCAAGAGACCCAGTACTTC.

The chain recombines TRBV5-8 with TRBJ1-5; the D gene is possibly TRBD1 (5 bases). V dropped 4 bases and J dropped 1 base, with 18 bases sitting between them. Per germline, CDR1 SGHTS and CDR2 YDEGEE. The length of the CDR3 is 17 residues. The CDR3 bases are TGTGCCAGCAGCAGCAGGGAGTCAGTTCGGAGCAATCAGCCCCAGCATTTT. Translation gives CASSSRESVRSNQPQHF.